The clone carrying this T cell receptor beta chain appeared many times. The CDR3 is made up of 15 amino acids. V lost 5 bases to trimming and J lost 6 bases; unmatched junction nucleotides: 13. From germline, CDR1 is DFQATT and CDR2 SNEGSKA (reference sequence). TCRdb ran MiXCR on the 5' RACE reads and lists one entry per CDR3 protein. The sample has 600,000 to 700,000 distinct CDR3 sequences, roughly 20% seen once. This entry belongs to a study of identical twins. The sample was also reused in another study, on T cells expressing NK-cell markers. That report notes: Dominant NKG2C+ clonotypes were found to form 1.0-7.0% of CD8+ T cells in 5 or 6 donors. Also leading the CD3+CD56-NKG2C+ fraction in a handful of donors were these clonotypes.

This TCR came from a woman under 30 in good health. The genes are TRBV20-1 and TRBJ2-7; TRBD2 agrees at 10 bases. Sequences were obtained from PBMCs. This CDR3 is CSAVALQREGGEQYF. The CDR3 region has the DNA TGCAGTGCTGTGGCCTTGCAGCGGGAGGGTGGCGAGCAGTACTTC.